This T cell receptor beta chain was recorded in a study of response to subunit inactivated influenza vaccine. V lost 2 bases and J 4 bases, leaving 11 bases between the germline ends. Germline V gene lookup returns CDR1 LGHDT and CDR2 YNNKEL (reference sequence). CDR3 length: 15 amino acids. In this sample, this clonotype turned up a few times. Its antigen is currently unknown. Overall study results and limits: After each seasonal influenza vaccination, few new T cells are recruited, the authors suggested.

TCRdb reprocessed the RT-PCR reads with MiXCR, giving one entry per CDR3 protein. The table records around 470,000 distinct CDR3 sequences, approximately 7.8% of them present only once. The clonotype originates from a man between 50 and 69 years old who received an inactivated influenza vaccine. Sequenced material: PBMCs from blood, taken 23 to 25 months after vaccination. This chain links TRBV3-1 with TRBJ1-4; no definite D call. The CDR3 reads CASSQSYRDNEKLFF. CDR3 bases: TGTGCCAGCAGCCAAAGTTATCGGGATAATGAAAAACTGTTTTTT.